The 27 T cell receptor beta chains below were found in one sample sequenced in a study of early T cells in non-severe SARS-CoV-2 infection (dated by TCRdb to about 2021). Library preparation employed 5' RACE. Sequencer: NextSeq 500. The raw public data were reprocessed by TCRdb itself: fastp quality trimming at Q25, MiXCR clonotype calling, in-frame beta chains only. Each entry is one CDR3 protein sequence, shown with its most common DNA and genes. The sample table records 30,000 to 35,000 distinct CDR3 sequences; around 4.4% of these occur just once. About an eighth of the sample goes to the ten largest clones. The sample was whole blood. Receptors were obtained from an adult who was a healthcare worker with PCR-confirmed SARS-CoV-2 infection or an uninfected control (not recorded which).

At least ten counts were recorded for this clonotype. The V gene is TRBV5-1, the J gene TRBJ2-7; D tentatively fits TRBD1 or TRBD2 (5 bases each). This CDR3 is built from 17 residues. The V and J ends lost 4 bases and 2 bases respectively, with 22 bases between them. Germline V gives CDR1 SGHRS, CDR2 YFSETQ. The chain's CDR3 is CASSPGTVSSQAYEQYF. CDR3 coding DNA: TGCGCCAGCAGCCCCGGGACGGTCTCGTCTCAAGCCTACGAGCAGTACTTC.

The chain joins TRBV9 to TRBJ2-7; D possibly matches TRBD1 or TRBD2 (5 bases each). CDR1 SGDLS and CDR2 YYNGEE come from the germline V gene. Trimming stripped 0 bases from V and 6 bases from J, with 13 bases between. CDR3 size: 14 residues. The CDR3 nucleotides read TGTGCCAGCAGCGTAGGAGGGGCATACGGCGAGCAGTACTTC. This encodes CASSVGGAYGEQYF.

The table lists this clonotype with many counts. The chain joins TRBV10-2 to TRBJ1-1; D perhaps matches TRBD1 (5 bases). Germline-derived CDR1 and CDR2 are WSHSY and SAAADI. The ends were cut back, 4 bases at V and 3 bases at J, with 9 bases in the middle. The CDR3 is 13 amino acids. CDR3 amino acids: CASSGGGDTEAFF. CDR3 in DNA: TGCGCCAGCAGTGGCGGGGGGGACACTGAAGCTTTCTTT.

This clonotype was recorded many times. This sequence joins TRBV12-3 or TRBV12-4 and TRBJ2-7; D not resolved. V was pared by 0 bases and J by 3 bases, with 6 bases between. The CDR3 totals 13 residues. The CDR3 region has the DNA TGTGCCAGCAGTTTAGCAGGGTTCTACGAGCAGTACTTC. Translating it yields CASSLAGFYEQYF.

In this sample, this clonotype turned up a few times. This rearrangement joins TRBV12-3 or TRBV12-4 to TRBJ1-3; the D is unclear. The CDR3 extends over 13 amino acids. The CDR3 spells CAIGSRSGNTIYF. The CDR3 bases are TGTGCGATCGGGTCCCGCTCTGGAAACACCATATATTTT.

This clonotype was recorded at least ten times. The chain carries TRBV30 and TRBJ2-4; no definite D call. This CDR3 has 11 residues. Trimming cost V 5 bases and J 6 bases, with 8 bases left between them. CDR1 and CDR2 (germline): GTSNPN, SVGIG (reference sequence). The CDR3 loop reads CAWSRGNIQYF. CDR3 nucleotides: TGTGCCTGGTCTCGCGGAAACATTCAGTACTTC. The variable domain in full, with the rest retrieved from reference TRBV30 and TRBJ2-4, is SQTIHQWPATLVQPVGSPLSLECTVEGTSNPNLYWYRQAAGRGLQLLFYSVGIGQISSEVPQNLSASRPQDRQFILSSKKLLLSDSGFYLCAWSRGNIQYFGAGTRLSVL.

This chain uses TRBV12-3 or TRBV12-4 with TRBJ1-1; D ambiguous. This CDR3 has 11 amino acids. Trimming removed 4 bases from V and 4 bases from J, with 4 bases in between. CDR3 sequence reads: CASSWGTEAFF. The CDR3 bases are TGTGCCAGCAGTTGGGGCACTGAAGCTTTCTTT.

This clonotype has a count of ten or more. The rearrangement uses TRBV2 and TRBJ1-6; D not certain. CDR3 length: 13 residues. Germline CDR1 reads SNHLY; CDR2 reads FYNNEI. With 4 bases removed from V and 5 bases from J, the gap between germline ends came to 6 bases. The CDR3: CASSGQNNSPLHF. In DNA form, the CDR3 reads TGTGCCAGCAGTGGCCAAAATAATTCACCCCTCCACTTT. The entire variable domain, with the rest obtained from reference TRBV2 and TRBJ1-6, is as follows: EPEVTQTPSHQVTQMGQEVILRCVPISNHLYFYWYRQILGQKVEFLVSFYNNEISEKSEIFDDQFSVERPDGSNFTLKIRSTKLEDSAMYFCASSGQNNSPLHFGNGTRLTVT.

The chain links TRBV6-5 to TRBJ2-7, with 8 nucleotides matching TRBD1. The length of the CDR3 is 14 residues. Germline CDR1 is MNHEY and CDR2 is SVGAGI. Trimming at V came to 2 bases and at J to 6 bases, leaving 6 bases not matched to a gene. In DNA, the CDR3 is TGTGCCAGCAGTTACAAAACAGGGGGTGGCGAGCAGTACTTC. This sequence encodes CASSYKTGGGEQYF.

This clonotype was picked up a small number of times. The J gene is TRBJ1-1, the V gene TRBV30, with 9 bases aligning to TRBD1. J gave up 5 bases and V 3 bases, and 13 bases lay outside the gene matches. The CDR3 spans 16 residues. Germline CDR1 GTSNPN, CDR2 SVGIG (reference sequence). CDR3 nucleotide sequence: TGTGCCTGGAGCTCCCCCCTGGACAGGGGAGGGACTGAAGCTTTCTTT. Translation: CAWSSPLDRGGTEAFF.

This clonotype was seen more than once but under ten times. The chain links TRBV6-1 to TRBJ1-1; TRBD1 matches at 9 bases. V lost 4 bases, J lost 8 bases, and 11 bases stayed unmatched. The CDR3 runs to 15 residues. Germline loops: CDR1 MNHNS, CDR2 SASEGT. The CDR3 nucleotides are TGTGCCAGCAGTGGAACCGGGACAGGGCTGGAGGAAGCTTTCTTT. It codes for CASSGTGTGLEEAFF.

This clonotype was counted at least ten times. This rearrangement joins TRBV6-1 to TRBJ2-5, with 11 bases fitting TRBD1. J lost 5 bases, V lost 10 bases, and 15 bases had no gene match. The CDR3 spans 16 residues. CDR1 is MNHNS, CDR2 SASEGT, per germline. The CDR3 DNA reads TGTGCCACCATCAAGAACGGACAGGGGGCGATGGAGACCCAGTACTTC. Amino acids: CATIKNGQGAMETQYF.

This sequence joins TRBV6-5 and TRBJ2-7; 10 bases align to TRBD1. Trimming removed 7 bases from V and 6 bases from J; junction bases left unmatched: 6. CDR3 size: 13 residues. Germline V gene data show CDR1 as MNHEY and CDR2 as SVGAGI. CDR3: CASTTGTGVEQYF. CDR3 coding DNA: TGTGCCAGCACGACTGGGACAGGGGTCGAGCAGTACTTC.

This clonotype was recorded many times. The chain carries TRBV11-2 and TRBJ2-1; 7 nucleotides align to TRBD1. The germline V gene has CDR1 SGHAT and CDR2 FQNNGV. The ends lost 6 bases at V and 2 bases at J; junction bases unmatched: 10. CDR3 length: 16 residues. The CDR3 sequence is CASSVSPGTAYNEQFF. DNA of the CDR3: TGTGCCAGCAGTGTCTCTCCCGGGACAGCCTACAATGAGCAGTTCTTC.

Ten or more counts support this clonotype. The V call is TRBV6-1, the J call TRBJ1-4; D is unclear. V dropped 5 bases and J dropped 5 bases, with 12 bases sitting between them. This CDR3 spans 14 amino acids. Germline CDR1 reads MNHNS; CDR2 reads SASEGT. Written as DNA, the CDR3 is TGTGCCAGCAGTTCCCAGACCCTCAATGAAAAACTGTTTTTT. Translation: CASSSQTLNEKLFF.

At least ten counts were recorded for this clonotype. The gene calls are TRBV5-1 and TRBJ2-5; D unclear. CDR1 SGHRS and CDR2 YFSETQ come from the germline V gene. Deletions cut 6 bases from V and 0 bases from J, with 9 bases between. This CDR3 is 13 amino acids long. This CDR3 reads CASNTQYQETQYF. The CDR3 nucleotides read TGCGCCAGCAATACTCAGTACCAAGAGACCCAGTACTTC.

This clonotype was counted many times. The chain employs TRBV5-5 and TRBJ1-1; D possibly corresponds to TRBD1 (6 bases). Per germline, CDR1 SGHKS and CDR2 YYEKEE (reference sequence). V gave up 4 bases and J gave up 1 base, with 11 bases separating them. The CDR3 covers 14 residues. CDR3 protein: CASSRDMTNTEAFF. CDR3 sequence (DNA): TGTGCCAGCAGCCGGGACATGACGAACACTGAAGCTTTCTTT.

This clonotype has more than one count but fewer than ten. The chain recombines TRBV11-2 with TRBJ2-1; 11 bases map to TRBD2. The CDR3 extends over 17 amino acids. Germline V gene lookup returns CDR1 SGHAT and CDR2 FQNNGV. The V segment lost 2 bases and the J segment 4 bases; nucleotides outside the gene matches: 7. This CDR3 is CASSLRLAGTLYNEQFF. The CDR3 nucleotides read TGTGCCAGCAGCTTAAGACTAGCGGGAACTCTTTACAATGAGCAGTTCTTC.

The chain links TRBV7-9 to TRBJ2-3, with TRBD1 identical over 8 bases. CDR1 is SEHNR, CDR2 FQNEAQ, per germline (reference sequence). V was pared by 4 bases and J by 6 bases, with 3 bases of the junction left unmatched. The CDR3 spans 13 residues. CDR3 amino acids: CASSSRGPDTQYF. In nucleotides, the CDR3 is TGTGCCAGCAGCTCCAGGGGGCCGGATACGCAGTATTTT.

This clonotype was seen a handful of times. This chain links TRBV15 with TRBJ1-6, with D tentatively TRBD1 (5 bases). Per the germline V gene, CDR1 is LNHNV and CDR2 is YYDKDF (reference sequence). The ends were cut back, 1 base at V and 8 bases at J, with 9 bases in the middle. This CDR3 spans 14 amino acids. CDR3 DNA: TGTGCCACCAGCAGAGGGGGAGGGGATTCACCCCTCCACTTT. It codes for CATSRGGGDSPLHF.

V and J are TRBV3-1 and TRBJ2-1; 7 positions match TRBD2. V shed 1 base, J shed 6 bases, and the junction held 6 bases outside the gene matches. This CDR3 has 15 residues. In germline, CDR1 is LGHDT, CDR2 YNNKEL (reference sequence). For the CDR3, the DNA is TGTGCCAGCAGCCAAGTTAGCGGGCTTAGCAATGAGCAGTTCTTC. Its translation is CASSQVSGLSNEQFF.

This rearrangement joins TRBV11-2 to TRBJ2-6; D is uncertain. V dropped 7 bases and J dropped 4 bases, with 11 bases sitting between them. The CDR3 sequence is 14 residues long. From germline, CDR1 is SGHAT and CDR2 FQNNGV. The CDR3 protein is CASTNAPGANVLTF. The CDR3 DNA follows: TGTGCCAGCACCAATGCCCCCGGGGCCAACGTCCTGACTTTC.

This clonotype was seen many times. The CDR3 DNA sequence: TGTGCCAGCAGCGTAGCCGGGTGGGCCACAGATACGCAGTATTTT. Translation gives CASSVAGWATDTQYF. V is TRBV9 and J is TRBJ2-3; the D is unclear. The ends were cut back, 0 bases at V and 2 bases at J, with 10 bases in the middle. The germline gives CDR1 SGDLS, CDR2 YYNGEE. This CDR3 is built from 15 residues.

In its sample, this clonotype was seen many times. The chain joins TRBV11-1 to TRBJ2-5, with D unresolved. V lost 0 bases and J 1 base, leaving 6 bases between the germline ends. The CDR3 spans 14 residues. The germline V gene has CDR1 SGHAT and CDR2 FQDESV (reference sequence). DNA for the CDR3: TGTGCCAGCAGCTTAGCCTGGACCCAAGAGACCCAGTACTTC. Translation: CASSLAWTQETQYF.

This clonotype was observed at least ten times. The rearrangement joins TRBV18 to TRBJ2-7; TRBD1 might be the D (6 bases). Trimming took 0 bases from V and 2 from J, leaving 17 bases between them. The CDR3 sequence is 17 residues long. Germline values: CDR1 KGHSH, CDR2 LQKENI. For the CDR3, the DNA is TGTGCCAGCTCACCACCCTCCGCAGGGGATTCCGCCTACGAGCAGTACTTC. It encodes CASSPPSAGDSAYEQYF.

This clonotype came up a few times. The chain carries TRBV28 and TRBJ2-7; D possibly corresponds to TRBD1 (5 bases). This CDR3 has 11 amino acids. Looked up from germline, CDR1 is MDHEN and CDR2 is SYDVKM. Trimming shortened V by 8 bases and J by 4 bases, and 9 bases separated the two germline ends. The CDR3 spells CASGDRYEQYF. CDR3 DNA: TGTGCCAGCGGAGACAGATACGAGCAGTACTTC.

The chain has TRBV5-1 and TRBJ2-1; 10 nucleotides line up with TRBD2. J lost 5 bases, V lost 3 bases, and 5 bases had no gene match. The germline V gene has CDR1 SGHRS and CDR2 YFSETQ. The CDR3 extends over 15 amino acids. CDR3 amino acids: CASSSSSGRDNEQFF. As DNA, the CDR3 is TGCGCCAGCAGCTCCTCTAGCGGGAGAGACAATGAGCAGTTCTTC.